The entry below describes one TCR beta chain. Its target is not known. These data originate in a study of cytomegalovirus exposure and HLA in healthy donors. General study points: One cluster of highly shared sequence variants probably arose as a sequencing artifact. Analysis was carried out at a later point, and it linked a missense DCLRE1C variant to TCR beta V- and J-gene trimming.

Germline CDR1 is SNHLY and CDR2 is FYNNEI. The ends lost 1 base at V and 1 base at J; junction bases unmatched: 1. This CDR3 region has 17 residues. Amplification used 60 Vbeta primers and 13 Jbeta primers. Sequenced by immunoSEQ multiplex PCR; TCRdb stores in-frame clones only, minus some. The table lists around 150,000 clones, 60% to 80% of them singletons. The chain has TRBV2 and TRBJ2-3; 14 bases agree with TRBD2. This receptor was identified in a woman between 45 and 60 years old in good health and CMV-seropositive. The sample was PBMCs. This CDR3 is CASSEVGLAGGTDTQYF. CDR3 DNA: TGTGCCAGCAGTGAAGTGGGACTAGCGGGAGGCACAGATACGCAGTATTTT.